The 20 T cell receptor beta chains listed next were all sequenced from one sample in a study of blood T cell repertoires in COVID-19. The table came from immunoSEQ multiplex PCR; TCRdb's copy has only in-frame clones and leaves some out. In the table there are a few hundred thousand clones, approximately 78% of which are singletons. The sequencing sample was made of peripheral blood. The receptors derive from a woman older than 75 with acute or convalescent COVID-19.

The J gene is TRBJ2-2, the V gene TRBV5-4; 14 bases fit TRBD2. Germline CDR1 is SGHNT and CDR2 is YYREEE (reference sequence). This CDR3 comprises 17 residues. With 4 bases clipped from V and 4 bases from J, the junction kept 6 bases outside the gene matches. CDR3 region: CASSGEGTSGGTGELFF. The CDR3 bases are TGTGCCAGCAGCGGGGAGGGGACTAGCGGGGGCACCGGGGAGCTGTTTTTT. Variable domain in full (rest from reference TRBV5-4 and TRBJ2-2): ETGVTQSPTHLIKTRGQQVTLRCSSQSGHNTVSWYQQALGQGPQFIFQYYREEENGRGNFPPRFSGLQFPNYSSELNVNALELDDSALYLCASSGEGTSGGTGELFFGEGSRLTVL.

The V gene is TRBV18, the J gene TRBJ2-5; D perhaps matches TRBD1 (5 bases). The CDR3 totals 15 residues. Trimming took 3 bases from V and 4 from J, leaving 15 bases between them. The germline V gene has CDR1 KGHSH and CDR2 LQKENI. The CDR3 reads CASSPRQGAGETQYF. In nucleotides, the CDR3 is TGTGCCAGCTCACCGAGGCAAGGGGCAGGAGAGACCCAGTACTTC. Variable domain in full (rest from reference TRBV18 and TRBJ2-5): NAGVMQNPRHLVRRRGQEARLRCSPMKGHSHVYWYRQLPEEGLKFMVYLQKENIIDESGMPKERFSAEFPKEGPSILRIQQVVRGDSAAYFCASSPRQGAGETQYFGPGTRLLVL.

This chain links TRBV19 with TRBJ2-3, with 7 nucleotides matching TRBD2. The germline gives CDR1 LNHDA, CDR2 SQIVND (reference sequence). Trimming took 6 bases from V and 1 from J; bases not matched to a gene: 1. The CDR3 extends over 13 amino acids. For the CDR3, the DNA is TGTGCCAGTAGGGCGGGGGGCACAGATACGCAGTATTTT. This codes for CASRAGGTDTQYF.

The V gene is TRBV6-5, the J gene TRBJ2-1; TRBD1 matches at 9 bases. V lost 6 bases and J lost 7; bases outside the gene matches: 10. Germline CDR1 and CDR2: MNHEY and SVGAGI. CDR3 length: 15 residues. CDR3 protein: CASRPGQGNRNEQFF. CDR3 nucleotides: TGTGCCAGCAGACCGGGACAGGGAAATAGAAATGAGCAGTTCTTC.

The chain combines TRBV7-3 with TRBJ2-5, with 12 bases fitting TRBD2. Germline V gene sequence: CDR1 SGHTA, CDR2 FQGTGA. The CDR3 sequence is 15 residues long. Losses at the gene ends were 5 bases for V and 4 bases for J; bases not matched to a gene: 5. CDR3 sequence reads: CASSPSGRVGETQYF. The DNA of the CDR3 is TGTGCCAGCAGCCCTAGCGGGAGGGTAGGAGAGACCCAGTACTTC.

V gene TRBV4-3 combines with J gene TRBJ1-3, with D unresolved. V lost 4 bases, J lost 3 bases, and 13 bases lay in between. The length of the CDR3 is 15 residues. Per germline, CDR1 LGHNA and CDR2 YSLEER. CDR3 sequence (DNA): TGCGCCAGCAGCCCTCGGTTGGGGAGTGGAAACACCATATATTTT. This sequence encodes CASSPRLGSGNTIYF.

The DNA of the CDR3 is TGTGCCAGCAGCGTGGGACAGGGCTACAATGAGCAGTTCTTC. It is translated as CASSVGQGYNEQFF. This rearrangement joins TRBV9 to TRBJ2-1, with TRBD1 matching over 9 bases. The CDR3 consists of 14 residues. Looked up from germline, CDR1 is SGDLS and CDR2 is YYNGEE. V was clipped by 2 bases and J by 3 bases; unmatched bases: 0.

CDR3 in amino acids: CASSYLKNMNTEAFF. In nucleotides, the CDR3 is TGTGCCAGCAGTTACTTGAAGAACATGAACACTGAAGCTTTCTTT. The chain combines TRBV6-2 or TRBV6-3 with TRBJ1-1; no clear D. Germline V gene lookup returns CDR1 MNHEY and CDR2 SVGEGT. This CDR3 is 15 amino acids long. V lost 1 base and J 0 bases, leaving 9 bases between the germline ends.

In this sample, this clone turned up many times. The chain links TRBV10-3 to TRBJ1-1; D is perhaps TRBD1 (6 bases). This CDR3 has 12 residues. V lost 6 bases, J lost 1 base, and 6 bases lay in between. Germline V lookup: CDR1 ENHRY, CDR2 SYGVKD. For the CDR3, the DNA is TGTGCCATCAGGACAGGGAACACTGAAGCTTTCTTT. Amino acids: CAIRTGNTEAFF.

V and J are TRBV18 and TRBJ1-2; no reliable D call. Germline CDR1 is KGHSH and CDR2 is LQKENI. CDR3 length: 12 residues. Trimming took off 5 bases at V and 5 bases at J, with 9 bases between the two ends. The CDR3 region is CASSGTGYGYTF. CDR3 coding DNA: TGTGCCAGCTCAGGAACGGGTTATGGCTACACCTTC.

V is TRBV19 and J is TRBJ1-2; D call uncertain. The CDR3 covers 15 residues. CDR1 and CDR2 (germline): LNHDA, SQIVND (reference sequence). V was pared by 5 bases and J by 4 bases, with 17 bases between. The CDR3 here is CASSLTATTLYGYTF. The CDR3 nucleotides read TGTGCCAGTAGTCTTACAGCTACCACCCTCTATGGCTACACCTTC.

The chain uses TRBV28 and TRBJ2-1; 7 bases are shared with TRBD2. CDR1 is MDHEN and CDR2 is SYDVKM in the germline V gene. The CDR3 has 15 residues. J lost 10 bases, V lost 6 bases, and 15 bases had no gene match. The CDR3 region is CASSPFGTISWEQFF. CDR3 sequence (DNA): TGTGCCAGCAGCCCCTTCGGGACTATATCGTGGGAGCAGTTCTTC.

The chain joins TRBV24-1 to TRBJ2-1; 11 bases line up with TRBD2. Germline V CDR1 and CDR2: KGHDR, SFDVKD. Germline trimming cut 4 bases from V and 9 bases from J; bases unmatched to any gene: 16. The CDR3 is made up of 18 amino acids. The CDR3 reads CATSEGLLAGGPRAEQFF. CDR3 coding DNA: TGTGCCACCAGTGAGGGTCTTCTAGCGGGGGGCCCCCGGGCTGAGCAGTTCTTC.

This clone was observed a handful of times. The sample has other DNA sequences that encode this CDR3 too. DNA for the CDR3: TGTGCCAGCAGTTTTCATCTAGCGGGGTTATCCTACGAGCAGTACTTC. Its protein is CASSFHLAGLSYEQYF. The rearrangement uses TRBV28 and TRBJ2-7; 9 bases agree with TRBD2. J lost 1 base, V lost 3 bases, and 7 bases had no gene match. The germline gives CDR1 MDHEN, CDR2 SYDVKM. This CDR3 spans 16 amino acids.

This chain's CDR3 is CSVEDPARNYGYTF. CDR3 sequence (DNA): TGCAGCGTTGAAGATCCTGCCAGGAACTATGGCTACACCTTC. The genes are TRBV29-1 and TRBJ1-2; no reliable D call. The CDR3 runs to 14 residues. The V end lost 0 bases, the J end lost 2 bases, and 10 bases lay between the germline ends. CDR1 is SQVTM, CDR2 ANQGSEA, per germline.

The chain employs TRBV5-1 and TRBJ2-7, with D possibly matching TRBD2 (7 bases). Trimming took 6 bases from V and 4 from J, leaving 20 bases between them. Germline CDR1 reads SGHRS; CDR2 reads YFSETQ. This CDR3 spans 15 amino acids. The CDR3 nucleotides read TGCGCCAGCACCCCTCGAGGGGGGGAGGCATACGAGCAGTACTTC. Translated, it gives CASTPRGGEAYEQYF. Full variable domain (remainder filled in from reference TRBV5-1 and TRBJ2-7): KAGVTQTPRYLIKTRGQQVTLSCSPISGHRSVSWYQQTPGQGLQFLFEYFSETQRNKGNFPGRFSGRQFSNSRSEMNVSTLELGDSALYLCASTPRGGEAYEQYFGPGTRLTVT.

The V call is TRBV2, the J call TRBJ2-7; TRBD1 matches 7 bases. The CDR3 has 15 amino acids. Germline V lookup: CDR1 SNHLY, CDR2 FYNNEI. After removal of 2 bases from V and 6 bases from J, the junction contained 10 bases not matched to a gene. CDR3 in amino acids: CASSERVGQPPEQYF. CDR3 DNA: TGTGCCAGCAGTGAAAGGGTGGGACAGCCGCCCGAGCAGTACTTC. The full variable domain, in which reference TRBV2 and TRBJ2-7 provide the parts outside the CDR3, is EPEVTQTPSHQVTQMGQEVILRCVPISNHLYFYWYRQILGQKVEFLVSFYNNEISEKSEIFDDQFSVERPDGSNFTLKIRSTKLEDSAMYFCASSERVGQPPEQYFGPGTRLTVT.

This clone appeared once. This chain uses TRBV29-1 with TRBJ1-1; D remains unclear. This CDR3 has 12 amino acids. CDR1 and CDR2 (germline): SQVTM, ANQGSEA. V lost 3 bases and J 5 bases, leaving 10 bases between the germline ends. The CDR3: CSVDGKRTEAFF. The CDR3 DNA follows: TGCAGCGTTGACGGGAAAAGGACTGAAGCTTTCTTT.

This clone was found a few times. The rearrangement links TRBV5-6 to TRBJ2-1; 12 bases map to TRBD2. V dropped 0 bases and J dropped 5; count of bases not matched to a gene: 0. This CDR3 is 15 amino acids long. CDR1 and CDR2 from the germline V gene are SGHDT and YYEEEE. The CDR3 loop is CASSLGLAGDNEQFF. For the CDR3, the DNA is TGTGCCAGCAGCTTGGGACTAGCGGGAGACAATGAGCAGTTCTTC.

The CDR3 reads CASSAIRGAGTEAFF. The CDR3 DNA is TGTGCCAGCAGCGCCATCCGGGGGGCAGGCACTGAAGCTTTCTTT. The rearrangement uses TRBV5-8 and TRBJ1-1, with D maybe TRBD1 (6 bases). The V and J ends lost 4 bases and 4 bases respectively, with 17 bases between them. The germline V gene has CDR1 SGHTS and CDR2 YDEGEE. The CDR3 is 15 residues long.